A selection of T cell receptor beta chains follows, all from one sample in a study of T cell responses to AZD1222 COVID-19 vaccine. The table came from immunoSEQ multiplex PCR; TCRdb's copy has only in-frame clones and leaves some out. Of over 130,000 clones in the sample, approximately 92% were seen once. The sequencing here drew on peripheral blood, taken 28 days after the second AZD1222 dose. These receptors all come from an adult who received the AZD1222 COVID-19 vaccine. CDR3s include the opening cysteine and the closing phenylalanine or tryptophan. A D gene is named only where the DNA matches it firmly. Clone size is shown for a subset of rows, as once, few, many or a class of expanded clone.

V gene	J gene	D gene	clone size	CDR3 length	CDR3 protein	CDR3 DNA
TRBV7-8	TRBJ2-5	TRBD2	NA	15	CASSFRLAGAETQYF	TGTGCCAGCAGCTTTAGGCTAGCGGGAGCAGAGACCCAGTACTTC
TRBV12-3/TRBV12-4	TRBJ1-1	NA	NA	13	CASSPDSNTEAFF	TGTGCCAGCAGCCCTGACTCGAACACTGAAGCTTTCTTT
TRBV28	TRBJ1-1	NA	few	13	CASNVQGWTEAFF	TGTGCCAGCAACGTACAGGGTTGGACTGAAGCTTTCTTT
TRBV6-5	TRBJ2-2	NA	NA	14	CASSYEVNTGELFF	TGTGCCAGCAGTTACGAAGTGAACACCGGGGAGCTGTTTTTT
TRBV9	TRBJ1-3	TRBD1	NA	17	CASSIGTGGGSGNTIYF	TGTGCCAGCAGCATCGGGACAGGGGGTGGGTCTGGAAACACCATATATTTT
TRBV27	TRBJ1-1	NA	NA	14	CASSLRPLNTEAFF	TGTGCCAGCAGTTTACGGCCCTTGAACACTGAAGCTTTCTTT
TRBV28	TRBJ1-1	TRBD1	NA	15	CASSLFQNRGSRAFF	TGTGCCAGCAGTTTATTCCAAAACAGGGGGAGCAGAGCTTTCTTT
TRBV27	TRBJ1-2	TRBD1	NA	15	CASSPNRQGYYGYTF	TGTGCCAGCAGTCCGAACCGACAGGGGTACTATGGCTACACCTTC
TRBV6-1	TRBJ1-5	NA	NA	16	CASSEEPDRGRQPQHF	TGTGCCAGCAGTGAAGAACCCGACAGAGGGCGACAGCCCCAGCATTTT
TRBV19	TRBJ1-5	TRBD1	NA	15	CASSRGTDSNQPQHF	TGTGCCAGTAGTAGAGGGACAGATAGCAATCAGCCCCAGCATTTT
TRBV19	TRBJ2-5	NA	once	13	CATGQNVQETQYF	TGTGCCACCGGACAGAACGTTCAAGAGACCCAGTACTTC
TRBV15	TRBJ2-5	TRBD1	NA	15	CATSTGQGSGETQYF	TGTGCCACCAGCACAGGACAGGGGAGTGGAGAGACCCAGTACTTC
TRBV7-6	TRBJ2-7	TRBD2	NA	17	CASSLGVGREPSHEQYF	TGTGCCAGCAGCTTAGGAGTAGGGAGGGAGCCATCCCACGAGCAGTACTTC
TRBV6-1	TRBJ1-1	NA	NA	15	CASSEARQTNTEAFF	TGTGCCAGCAGTGAAGCTCGGCAGACGAACACTGAAGCTTTCTTT
TRBV6-5	TRBJ1-2	NA	NA	14	CASSYSGRNYGYTF	TGTGCCAGCAGTTACTCTGGGCGGAACTATGGCTACACCTTC
TRBV5-8	TRBJ1-4	TRBD1	NA	17	CASSAGTGFEANEKLFF	TGTGCCAGCAGCGCGGGGACAGGGTTCGAAGCTAATGAAAAACTGTTTTTT
TRBV6-1	TRBJ1-1	NA	NA	15	CASSETELMNTEAFF	TGTGCCAGCAGTGAAACGGAACTTATGAACACTGAAGCTTTCTTT
TRBV5-1	TRBJ1-1	NA	NA	13	CASSFERDTEAFF	TGCGCCAGCAGCTTTGAGAGAGACACTGAAGCTTTCTTT
TRBV6-6	TRBJ2-1	TRBD2	NA	15	CASSYGLADYNEQFF	TGTGCCAGCAGTTACGGACTAGCGGACTACAATGAGCAGTTCTTC
TRBV13	TRBJ2-7	NA	NA	12	CASSPDRYEQYF	TGTGCCAGCAGCCCGGACCGTTACGAGCAGTACTTC
TRBV12-2	TRBJ1-2	NA	NA	18	CASRLASRRTGTLYGYTF	TGTGCAAGTCGCTTAGCTAGTCGCCGGACAGGGACGCTCTATGGCTACACCTTC
TRBV19	TRBJ1-2	NA	NA	13	CASSLADRYGYTF	TGTGCCAGTAGTCTCGCGGATCGGTATGGCTACACCTTC
TRBV16	TRBJ1-5	NA	NA	12	CASSRSPPPQHF	TGTGCCAGCAGCCGATCCCCGCCGCCCCAGCATTTT
TRBV4-2	TRBJ2-7	TRBD1	NA	14	CASSQDRGLGEQYF	TGTGCCAGCAGCCAAGACAGGGGGCTAGGAGAGCAGTACTTC
TRBV6-5	TRBJ1-2	NA	NA	12	CASRAFNYGYTF	TGTGCCAGCCGCGCATTTAACTATGGCTACACCTTC
TRBV5-1	TRBJ2-2	TRBD1	NA	16	CASSLVGQGAAGELFF	TGCGCCAGCAGCTTGGTTGGTCAGGGGGCGGCCGGGGAGCTGTTTTTT
TRBV27	TRBJ2-2	NA	NA	16	CASSLIGFGNTGELFF	TGTGCCAGCAGTTTAATAGGGTTTGGGAACACCGGGGAGCTGTTTTTT
TRBV6-5	TRBJ1-2	NA	NA	13	CASSTNSGDGYTF	TGTGCCAGCAGCACGAACTCGGGAGATGGCTACACCTTC
TRBV2	TRBJ2-3	NA	NA	17	CASSRTRRGGGTDTQYF	TGTGCCAGCAGTCGAACCCGGCGGGGTGGAGGCACAGATACGCAGTATTTT
TRBV29-1	TRBJ1-2	NA	NA	13	CSVFAGAHYGYTF	TGCAGCGTCTTTGCAGGGGCCCACTATGGCTACACCTTC
TRBV2	TRBJ2-7	TRBD2	NA	13	CASSERGVYEQYF	TGTGCCAGCAGCGAGCGGGGGGTCTACGAGCAGTACTTC
TRBV19	TRBJ1-1	NA	NA	15	CASSKVGGLRVEAFF	TGTGCCAGTAGTAAGGTGGGGGGGCTTAGGGTTGAAGCTTTCTTT
TRBV5-1	TRBJ1-1	TRBD1	NA	15	CASSLAGTGNTEAFF	TGCGCCAGCAGCTTGGCCGGGACAGGGAACACTGAAGCTTTCTTT
TRBV14	TRBJ1-1	NA	NA	13	CASSQAQGSEAFF	TGTGCCAGCAGCCAAGCCCAGGGGTCGGAAGCTTTCTTT
TRBV6-2/TRBV6-3	TRBJ1-2	TRBD1	NA	15	CASSYSQGAVYGYTF	TGTGCCAGCAGTTACTCACAGGGGGCTGTCTATGGCTACACCTTC
TRBV19	TRBJ2-1	NA	NA	15	CASSIGGSVYNEQFF	TGTGCCAGTAGTATTGGGGGCTCAGTATACAATGAGCAGTTCTTC
TRBV19	TRBJ1-2	NA	NA	12	CASSGVDYGYTF	TGTGCCAGTAGTGGGGTGGACTATGGCTACACCTTC
TRBV27	TRBJ2-1	NA	NA	11	CATKRGGEQFF	TGTGCCACCAAACGAGGGGGTGAGCAGTTCTTC
TRBV10-1	TRBJ1-5	NA	NA	13	CASSAAGNQPQHF	TGCGCCAGCAGTGCGGCGGGTAATCAGCCCCAGCATTTT
TRBV5-1	TRBJ2-3	NA	few	14	CASSLGGSTDTQYF	TGCGCCAGCAGCTTGGGGGGGAGCACAGATACGCAGTATTTT
TRBV5-4	TRBJ1-1	NA	NA	15	CASSLGPSRGTEAFF	TGTGCCAGCAGCTTGGGCCCCAGCAGGGGAACTGAAGCTTTCTTT
TRBV6-5	TRBJ1-4	NA	NA	14	CASRVSPTNEKLFF	TGTGCCAGCAGGGTCTCCCCAACTAATGAAAAACTGTTTTTT
TRBV5-1	TRBJ2-7	NA	NA	15	CASSLGGAMSYEQYF	TGCGCCAGCAGCTTGGGGGGGGCGATGTCCTACGAGCAGTACTTC
TRBV5-1	TRBJ1-1	NA	NA	15	CASSLVGQADTEAFF	TGCGCCAGCAGCTTGGTAGGCCAGGCGGACACTGAAGCTTTCTTT
TRBV19	TRBJ2-1	NA	NA	13	CASSLGLYNEQFF	TGTGCCAGTAGTCTTGGACTATACAATGAGCAGTTCTTC
TRBV6-1	TRBJ1-1	NA	once	14	CASSEHETNTEAFF	TGTGCCAGCAGTGAACATGAGACGAACACTGAAGCTTTCTTT
TRBV5-1	TRBJ2-7	TRBD1	once	14	CASSPGQLYERQYF	TGCGCCAGCAGCCCGGGACAGCTTTACGAGCGGCAGTACTTC
TRBV6-2/TRBV6-3	TRBJ2-7	TRBD1	NA	14	CASSYSGQGNEQYF	TGTGCCAGCAGTTACTCGGGACAGGGTAACGAGCAGTACTTC
TRBV7-9	TRBJ1-4	NA	NA	15	CASSSFRRGPEKLFF	TGTGCCAGCAGCTCCTTTCGGAGGGGTCCTGAAAAACTGTTTTTT
TRBV27	TRBJ1-2	NA	few	15	CASSLGGTATRGYTF	TGTGCCAGCAGTTTAGGGGGGACGGCCACCCGGGGCTACACCTTC